This section outlines one T cell receptor beta chain sequence together with its context. CDR3 size: 16 residues. Germline CDR1 is SEHNR and CDR2 is FQNEAQ (reference sequence). The trim removed 1 base at V and 0 bases at J, leaving 5 bases unmatched. This table comes from immunoSEQ multiplex PCR, and its TCRdb copy is limited to in-frame clones, with some not included. The table has some 290,000 clones, more than 75% seen once. The data derive from a study of blood T cell repertoires in COVID-19. About the research overall: Sample material is recorded as cDNA or gDNA derived from T cells, B-cell-depleted T cells, or PBMCs.

All enrollees were about 18 to 89 years old and from fewer than 25 US areas. The study assigned cohorts using participant-reported clinical history. The sequencing sample was made of PBMCs or T cells enriched from blood (not recorded which). The receptor was isolated from a woman aged 35 to 49 with acute COVID-19. V gene TRBV7-9 combines with J gene TRBJ1-2, with 7 bases that match TRBD1. CDR3 nucleotide sequence: TGTGCCAGCAGCTTAGTCCGACAGGGATCTAACTATGGCTACACCTTC. The encoded protein is CASSLVRQGSNYGYTF.